This T cell receptor (beta chain) was identified in a study of cytomegalovirus exposure and HLA in healthy donors (dated by TCRdb to 2017 to 2019). Background for the entire study: An earlier analysis of approximately 600 of the donors reported approximately 300 Gb of sequence data and some 120 million unique TCR beta sequences from some 180 million T cells. To decide whether each TCR beta V gene segment behaved as functional or pseudogenic, an earlier analysis of fewer than 750 of the donors relied on high-throughput TCR beta sequencing. To predict cytomegalovirus infection status, the study brought together high-throughput TCR immunosequencing, statistical association of individual TCRs with disease status, and machine learning. All discovery cohort repertoires had been generated on a single sequencing platform. An early release covering about 600 HLA-typed donors comprised about 320 gigabases of sequencing data and approximately 85 million unique TCR sequences. HLA typing included class I and class II loci at four-digit resolution. Rather than using new phenotypic data, the later analysis identified candidate immune exposures from TCR beta sequences and from how often those sequences occurred across donors. Typing coverage differed by locus: A, B, C, DRB1 and DQB1 were typed in roughly 620-630 donors, DQA1 in 522, DPA1 in approximately 600, and DPB1 in around 440. The study profiled the T cell repertoires of hundreds of subjects by immunosequencing and related them to cytomegalovirus serostatus. A later analysis re-examined previously published TCR beta repertoires from roughly 720 donors and added high-resolution HLA genotyping to investigate patterns of TCR occurrence. On average, approximately 250,000 unique TCR beta nucleotide sequences were sequenced per donor among 398 genotyped donors of the cohort, with 15% to 20% of those sequences being non-productive. Roughly five DR-DQ haplotypes were handled as single units for association and clustering, since linkage in the cohort was strong. The study aimed to test whether signatures of past pathogen exposure could be identified by cataloging public T cell receptors. Along with the 666-subject first cohort, a separate validation cohort of over 90 different subjects was used. Genome-wide SNP genotypes for about 55% of the 666 donors were used in a later genetic analysis, which treated that subset as a discovery cohort. Donor age, sex, ethnicity and CMV serostatus were collected together with the repertoire data. The genetic ancestry cluster associated with self-reported Caucasian donors included 80% to 90% of the roughly 400 genotyped donors.

The library came from the immunoSEQ multiplex PCR assay. For the multiplex PCR, a mixture combining 60 forward primers for TCR Vbeta segments and 13 reverse primers for TCR Jbeta segments was used. A multiplex PCR assay on genomic DNA amplified the CDR3 region of rearranged TCR beta genes. Amplified TCR beta libraries were sequenced as 87-base-pair reads on the Illumina HiSeq System. On the study's bioinformatics: A later analysis tallied tens of millions of unique TCR beta chains across the 666 repertoires, and around 9.9 million of those chains were shared by two or more donors. To remove PCR and sequencing errors, raw reads were error-corrected and collapsed into unique sequences using a nearest-neighbor algorithm that merged closely related sequences. V, D and J gene segments were assigned by aligning CDR3 sequences to IMGT reference sequences. Each retained sequence needed at least a six-nucleotide match to both a V gene segment and a J gene segment. A rearrangement was called productive if the CDR3 had no stop codons and remained in frame with V and J, and every other rearrangement was called non-productive. Following IMGT convention, CDR3 was defined as the stretch from the second conserved V-encoded cysteine to the conserved J-encoded phenylalanine. In an earlier analysis of just under 600 of the donors, sequences lacking an unambiguous match to a single V gene segment were excluded. An earlier analysis of a few hundred of the donors called V segments functional above 56.7% productive rearrangements and segregating when the between-donor standard deviation exceeded 5%. A statistical classification framework was built for diagnosing cytomegalovirus status from the catalog of TCR beta chain sequences. In a later analysis, V and J genes were assigned by comparing TCR nucleotide sequences against IMGT/GENE-DB human TR gene sequences. A later analysis assigned CDR3 sequences and most-parsimonious VDJ recombination scenarios with the TCRdist pipeline. In a later analysis, each TCR beta chain was defined by its CDR3 amino acid sequence together with its V-gene family, and reads without a unique V-gene family were excluded. As a way to deal with suspected cross-contamination and a sequencing artifact, a later analysis dropped 450 to 600 nucleotide sequences that were highly shared and had low generation probability. In a later analysis, a clonal expansion index was calculated for each public chain from normalized within-repertoire ranks of inferred template counts. Generation probabilities in a later analysis came from a VDJ recombination model fitted to out-of-frame rearrangements, and those results were checked against IGoR. In a later analysis, hypergeometric tests were used to score TCR-TCR, TCR-HLA and TCR-CMV co-occurrence, with a repertoire-size bias correction applied to TCR pairs. A later analysis estimated false discovery rates by permuting HLA or CMV assignments 20 times. A later analysis grouped co-occurring TCRs with DBSCAN, adding TCRdist sequence similarity when clustering within HLA-allele-positive subsets. Repertoires with fewer than 30,000 or more than 120,000 public chains were left out of co-occurrence clustering, as were several repertoires with anomalous nucleotide sharing. TCRdb limited this immuneACCESS table to in-frame rearrangements with V and J called. A share of clones is missing; checked studies link under half to unresolved V genes, and the rest is unexplained. V, J and clone size are those of that table, while D and trimming were read from the DNA. For this sample there are 150,000 to 200,000 clones; around 79% appear just once. Around 1% of the sample belongs to the ten largest clones.

Note on this clone: Its binding antigen is unknown. One end of the junction varies from germline; a read error may be responsible.

The cohort comprised around 700 healthy bone marrow donors. At the time of sampling, every cohort member was nominally healthy, though immune exposures that went unrecorded were likely present. The donor tested CMV seropositive, placing the donor among the approximately 290 seropositive members of the cohort. A peripheral blood sample was collected from each donor, and TCR beta sequencing was performed on peripheral blood mononuclear cells. Genomic DNA was extracted from the blood cell samples with the Qiagen DNeasy Blood Extraction Kit. Paper-wide results and their limitations: Because HLA typing was unavailable for some donors at each locus, only the typed subset was used in association tests. Across donors, most TCR sequences were observed very rarely, whereas some public TCRs were present in many individuals. At a false discovery rate of 0.05, a later analysis linked under 20,000 TCR beta sequences to specific HLA alleles. A group of highly shared sequence variants was considered likely to be a technical artifact of the sequencing pipeline. In a later analysis, several top co-occurrence clusters were reported to appear linked to parvovirus B19, influenza, CMV and Epstein-Barr virus. The presence/absence analyses assumed that sequencing depth was roughly uniform across donors, and that assumption may not be true. The authors suggested that the approach could potentially be generalized to other disease states and immunological phenotypes. Assigning TCR associations to individual alleles was difficult when HLA alleles, especially DR and DQ, strongly co-occurred. Because the 87-base-pair reads could not distinguish some IMGT-functional V segments, including TRBV6-2 and TRBV6-3, those segments were excluded. In a later analysis, the rate of TCR association differed among HLA loci, with DRB1 alleles having the most associated TCRs and HLA-C alleles having the fewest. The classifier was reported to diagnose cytomegalovirus status with high specificity and sensitivity in both the original cohort and the validation cohort. Compared with equally common non-associated chains, HLA-associated TCR beta chains in a later analysis were more clonally expanded and had lower generation probabilities. A further reported finding was that TCR beta sequences accurately predicted the HLA-A and HLA-B alleles for most subjects in the first cohort. In an earlier analysis of under 600 of the donors, most TCR beta V segments were observed in productive rearrangements about 90% or about 30% of the time, broadly matching IMGT annotations. A later genetic analysis associated a missense DCLRE1C variant with V-gene and J-gene trimming of TCR beta chains, and an independent cohort replicated the association. The study gave a list of some 150 TCR beta chains associated with cytomegalovirus. In this cohort, only TCR beta chains were sequenced, and detectable features were limited by the absence of alpha or paired-chain data. Immune exposure information for the cohort was limited to CMV serostatus. According to a later analysis, most CMV-associated TCR beta chains appeared to be HLA-restricted, and the HLA associations seemed to be driven largely by CMV exposure. In a later genetic analysis, fewer N-insertions in productive TCRs were reported among donors in an Asian-associated ancestry cluster than the 666-donor mean. Linkage disequilibrium might explain the correlated functional status among segregating V segments, but an unknown experimental factor could not be excluded. The earlier analysis of approximately 540 of the donors excluded about 16 rarely observed V segments, including chromosome 9 orphons, because counts were too low. In vitro tests confirmed that three of the cytomegalovirus-associated TCR beta chains recognize cytomegalovirus antigens.

CDR1 and CDR2 (SGHAT, FQNNGV) derive from the germline V gene. The CDR3 covers 15 residues, taking in both the cysteine and the phenylalanine. This entry keeps only the CDR3 DNA: 45 bases, framed from base 1. Sequencing input: PBMCs. In this chain, TRBV11-2 is recombined with TRBJ1-1; D gene: possibly TRBD1, on 6 matching bases. The TCR comes from a woman between 45 and 65 years old in good health and CMV-seropositive. The sequenced DNA is TGTGCCAGCAGCTCCCTAAATCAGGGGAACAATGAAGCTTTCTTT. Translation gives CASSSLNQGNNEAFF.